This TCR beta chain emerged from a study of T cell changes during pregnancy in multiple sclerosis. CDR3 length: 15 residues. V was shortened by 5 bases and J by 1 base, with 12 bases between the two germline ends. Looked up from germline, CDR1 is SSHAT and CDR2 is FNYEAQ (reference sequence). TCRdb keeps only in-frame clones here, not all; method: immunoSEQ multiplex PCR. Of tens of thousands of clones listed, about 89% are singletons. This sequence originates from a female donor in good health, serving as a control in a pregnancy study. Some clones in this sample may be carry-over from other donors' samples. The gene calls are TRBV7-7 and TRBJ2-1, with TRBD1 as a possible D gene (6 bases). The source was PBMCs, collected in the first trimester of pregnancy. In nucleotides, the CDR3 is TGTGCCAGCAGCCCCCGGACAGATTCCTACAATGAGCAGTTCTTC. It translates to CASSPRTDSYNEQFF.